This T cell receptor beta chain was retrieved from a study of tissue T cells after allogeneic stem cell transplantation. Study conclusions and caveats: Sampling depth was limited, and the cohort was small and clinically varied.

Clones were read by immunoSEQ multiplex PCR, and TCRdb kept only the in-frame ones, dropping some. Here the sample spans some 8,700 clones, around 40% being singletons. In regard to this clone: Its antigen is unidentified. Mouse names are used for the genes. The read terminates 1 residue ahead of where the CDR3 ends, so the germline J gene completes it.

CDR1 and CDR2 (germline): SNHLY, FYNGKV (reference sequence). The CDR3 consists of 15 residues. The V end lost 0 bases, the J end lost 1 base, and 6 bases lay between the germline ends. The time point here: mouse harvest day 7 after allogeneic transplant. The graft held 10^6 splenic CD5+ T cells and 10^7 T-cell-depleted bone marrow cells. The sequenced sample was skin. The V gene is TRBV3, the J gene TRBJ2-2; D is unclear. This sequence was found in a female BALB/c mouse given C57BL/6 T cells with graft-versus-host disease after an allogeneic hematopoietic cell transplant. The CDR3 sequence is CASSLAGRNTGQLYF. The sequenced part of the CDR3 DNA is TGTGCCAGCAGCTTAGCAGGCAGAAACACCGGGCAGCTCTAC.